This T cell receptor (beta chain) was sequenced in a study of CXCR3-negative and CXCR3-positive naive CD8 T cells. About the study: Collectively, the libraries yielded about 135 million TRB reads in total, at about 1.5 +/- 0.3 million per library.

UMI-labeled TRB cDNA libraries were prepared by 5' RACE. TCRdb re-called the 5' RACE reads; every CDR3 protein appears as one record, without DNA. The listing records 150,000 to 180,000 distinct CDR3 sequences. For this clonotype: Its antigen is undetermined.

General study results and limits: Comparison of naive subsets found surface CD5 to be comparable, and TCR strength was inferred on the basis of TRB CDR3 properties. Researchers report that CXCR3-positive naive cells carry more hydrophobic TRB CDR3s than CXCR3-negative naive cells.

The CDR3 loop spans 14 amino acids. Germline CDR1 KGHDR, CDR2 SFDVKD. The sequencing sample was made of naive CXCR3+ CD8+ T cells from blood. Subset described: CD45RO-CCR7+CD27+CD95- naive CD8+ T cells expressing CXCR3 (TNR3+). This chain joins TRBV24-1 and TRBJ2-2; checking the TCRdb D call of TRBD1 is not possible without DNA. This sequence originates from a human donor in good health. Some clones in this sample may be carry-over from other donors' samples. CDR3 residues: CATSDTPGAGELFF.